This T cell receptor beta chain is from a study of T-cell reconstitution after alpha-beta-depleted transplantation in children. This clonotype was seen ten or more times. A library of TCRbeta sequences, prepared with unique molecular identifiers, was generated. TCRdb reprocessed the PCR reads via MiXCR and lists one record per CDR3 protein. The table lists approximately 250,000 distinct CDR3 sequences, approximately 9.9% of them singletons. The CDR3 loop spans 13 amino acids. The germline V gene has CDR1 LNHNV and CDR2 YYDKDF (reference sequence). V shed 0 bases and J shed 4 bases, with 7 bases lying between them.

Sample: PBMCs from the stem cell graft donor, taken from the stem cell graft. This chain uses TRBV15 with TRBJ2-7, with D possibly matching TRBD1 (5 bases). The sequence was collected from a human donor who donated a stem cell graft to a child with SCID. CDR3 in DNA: TGTGCCACCAGCAGAGAGGCAGGGTACGAGCAGTACTTC. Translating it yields CATSREAGYEQYF. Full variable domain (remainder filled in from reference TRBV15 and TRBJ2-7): DAMVIQNPRYQVTQFGKPVTLSCSQTLNHNVMYWYQQKSSQAPKLLFHYYDKDFNNEADTPDNFQSRRPNTSFCFLDIRSPGLGDTAMYLCATSREAGYEQYFGPGTRLTVT.